This is a list of T cell receptor beta chains from one sample in a study of CD8 T cells in ankylosing spondylitis. Each CDR3 protein gets one entry after TCRdb re-called the 5' RACE reads with MiXCR. The repertoire holds about 100,000 distinct CDR3 sequences, about 25% seen once, with about 12% in the top ten. Specimen: synovial fluid, either unsorted or a sorted T cell fraction (not recorded which). The receptor source for this set is a male donor with ankylosing spondylitis. CDR3s include the opening cysteine and the closing phenylalanine or tryptophan. D genes are given only for firm matches. Rows may omit the clone size; those that give it use once, few, many or a size class.

TRBJ1-2	TRBV7-9	.	15	.	CASSLTGGPTNGYTF	TGTGCCAGCAGCCTGACAGGAGGGCCGACCAATGGCTACACCTTC
TRBJ2-2	TRBV6-1	few	15	TRBD1	CASSGDREGTGELFF	TGTGCCAGCAGTGGGGACAGGGAGGGGACCGGGGAGCTGTTTTTT
TRBJ2-1	TRBV11-3	many	14	.	CASSPRTMTNEQFF	TGTGCCAGCAGCCCCCGGACCATGACAAATGAGCAGTTCTTC
TRBJ2-5	TRBV6-2/TRBV6-3	few	11	.	CASSNGETQYF	TGTGCCAGCAGCAACGGGGAGACCCAGTACTTC
TRBJ2-2	TRBV18	.	15	TRBD2	CASSPPLRETGELFF	TGTGCCAGCTCACCACCTTTGCGGGAGACCGGGGAGCTGTTTTTT
TRBJ2-1	TRBV11-3	few	15	.	CASSLDQGDYNEQFF	TGTGCCAGCAGCTTAGATCAAGGGGACTACAATGAGCAGTTCTTC
TRBJ2-2	TRBV6-1	few	14	.	CASSTHQGPGELVF	TGTGCCAGCAGCACACACCAGGGACCCGGGGAGCTGGTTTTT
TRBJ1-2	TRBV9	few	14	.	CASSVGDVAYGYTF	TGTGCCAGCAGCGTTGGAGATGTGGCCTATGGCTACACCTTC
TRBJ2-5	TRBV7-2	.	15	TRBD2	CASSSDGLAGETQYF	TGTGCCAGCAGCTCCGACGGACTAGCGGGGGAGACCCAGTACTTC
TRBJ2-1	TRBV27	many	15	.	CASSLDRPAGNEQFF	TGTGCCAGCAGTCTAGACAGGCCGGCCGGAAATGAGCAGTTCTTC
TRBJ2-1	TRBV7-2	few	14	TRBD2	CASSSLAGVGEQFF	TGTGCCAGCAGCTCACTAGCGGGAGTCGGTGAGCAGTTCTTC
TRBJ1-6	TRBV9	.	17	.	CASSEDWGGSYNSPLHF	TGTGCCAGCAGTGAGGATTGGGGTGGCTCCTATAATTCACCCCTCCACTTT
TRBJ2-1	TRBV7-2	.	12	.	CASSPDPNEQFF	TGTGCCAGCAGCCCCGACCCCAATGAGCAGTTCTTC
TRBJ2-5	TRBV20-1	few	14	.	CSAIRTVAAETQYF	TGCAGTGCCATCAGGACAGTAGCTGCGGAGACCCAGTACTTC
TRBJ2-1	TRBV12-3/TRBV12-4	.	11	.	CASSYRNEQFF	TGTGCCAGCAGCTATCGGAATGAGCAGTTCTTC
TRBJ1-1	TRBV5-1	.	14	TRBD1	CASSLQGAGAEAFF	TGCGCCAGCAGCCTACAGGGGGCTGGGGCTGAAGCTTTCTTT
TRBJ1-3	TRBV7-9	.	14	.	CASSAPGSGNTIYF	TGTGCCAGCAGCGCCCCAGGCTCTGGAAACACCATATATTTT